The next 14 T cell receptor beta chains were all read from a single sample in a study of cytomegalovirus exposure and HLA in healthy donors. This PCR relied on a set of 60 Vbeta primers and 13 Jbeta primers. Profiling relied on immunoSEQ multiplex PCR, and the TCRdb table lists in-frame clones only, not all of them. The sample has approximately 72,000 clones, and its top ten clones hold 5%. The sample was PBMCs. These receptor sequences come from a woman in her thirties or forties in good health and CMV-seropositive.

This chain joins TRBV7-6 and TRBJ1-2; 7 positions agree with TRBD1. Trimming cost V 3 bases and J 2 bases; bases outside gene matches: 12. Germline assignment: CDR1 SGHVS and CDR2 FNYEAQ. This CDR3 has 17 residues. CDR3 amino acids: CASSLRGRDGVNYGYTF. CDR3 nucleotides: TGTGCCAGCAGCTTGAGGGGGCGGGACGGAGTAAACTATGGCTACACCTTC. Full variable domain (rest looked up from reference TRBV7-6 and TRBJ1-2): GAGVSQSPRYKVTKRGQDVALRCDPISGHVSLYWYRQALGQGPEFLTYFNYEAQQDKSGLPNDRFSAERPEGSISTLTIQRTEQRDSAMYRCASSLRGRDGVNYGYTFGSGTRLTVV.

V usage is TRBV27 and J usage is TRBJ2-1; 8 bases fit TRBD1. With 5 bases clipped from V and 15 bases from J, the junction kept 12 bases outside the gene matches. The germline gives CDR1 MNHEY, CDR2 SMNVEV (reference sequence). The CDR3 totals 13 residues. The CDR3 protein is CASSLGRQGAVFF. The CDR3 region has the DNA TGTGCCAGCAGTCTAGGACGTCAGGGGGCTGTGTTCTTC.

The V gene is TRBV12-5, the J gene TRBJ2-5; TRBD1 matches at 7 bases. The J call is in doubt because the DNA end fits TRBJ2-7 better. CDR3 size: 12 residues. Germline CDR1 LGHNT, CDR2 FRNRAP. The CDR3: CASGQGPYEQYF. The CDR3 bases are TGTGCTAGTGGACAGGGGCCCTACGAGCAGTACTTC.

The chain recombines TRBV27 with TRBJ1-3; D gene ambiguous. The CDR3 totals 15 residues. The V gene lost 6 bases and the J gene lost 7 bases, with 19 bases spanning the gap. Germline lookup yields CDR1 MNHEY and CDR2 SMNVEV (reference sequence). This CDR3 is CASRPSLGAGNTIYF. As DNA, the CDR3 is TGTGCCAGCAGACCCTCCCTGGGCGCGGGGAACACCATATATTTT.

This rearrangement joins TRBV7-9 to TRBJ2-2; 11 bases map to TRBD2. V lost 3 bases, J lost 5 bases, and 8 bases stayed unmatched. Germline lookup yields CDR1 SEHNR and CDR2 FQNEAQ (reference sequence). The CDR3 covers 17 residues. This CDR3 reads CASSFGPTSGETGELFF. CDR3 nucleotides: TGTGCCAGCAGCTTTGGGCCGACTAGCGGGGAAACCGGGGAGCTGTTTTTT.

The V gene is TRBV6-4, the J gene TRBJ2-5; tentative D call: TRBD2 (5 bases). CDR1 and CDR2 (germline): MRHNA, SNTAGT. The CDR3 has 14 residues. The V gene lost 11 bases and the J gene lost 2 bases, with 18 bases spanning the gap. DNA of the CDR3: TGTGCCGGGCGGGTTGGGATGGAACAAGAGACCCAGTACTTC. It encodes CAGRVGMEQETQYF.

The CDR3 DNA follows: TGTGCCAGCAGCCAGGACAGGGAGTATGGCTACACCTTC. Its protein product is CASSQDREYGYTF. The chain joins TRBV7-8 to TRBJ1-2, with TRBD1 identical over 8 bases. J lost 5 bases, V lost 5 bases, and 4 bases had no gene match. The CDR3 contains 13 residues. CDR1 and CDR2 from the germline V gene are SGHVS and FQNEAQ.

V usage is TRBV9 and J usage is TRBJ2-7; no clear D. The CDR3 spans 14 residues. Germline lookup yields CDR1 SGDLS and CDR2 YYNGEE. Between the trimmed V and J ends, which lost 4 bases and 0 bases, there was a span of 11 bases. CDR3: CASSSSGSSYEQYF. CDR3 nucleotides: TGTGCCAGCAGCTCGTCTGGTAGCTCCTACGAGCAGTACTTC.

V gene TRBV5-4 combines with J gene TRBJ2-1, with 9 positions matching TRBD2. The germline V gene has CDR1 SGHNT and CDR2 YYREEE (reference sequence). The V segment lost 4 bases and the J segment 4 bases; nucleotides outside the gene matches: 6. This CDR3 has 15 residues. The CDR3 region is CASSISGGHYNEQFF. The CDR3, as DNA: TGTGCCAGCAGCATTAGCGGGGGCCATTACAATGAGCAGTTCTTC.

This rearrangement joins TRBV11-2 to TRBJ2-5; TRBD2 agrees at 8 bases. CDR1 is SGHAT, CDR2 FQNNGV, per germline. The CDR3 extends over 16 amino acids. The V segment lost 0 bases and the J segment 4 bases; nucleotides outside the gene matches: 7. CDR3 sequence (DNA): TGTGCCAGCAGCTTAGATTGGGCGGGAGGAGGAGAGACCCAGTACTTC. It encodes CASSLDWAGGGETQYF.

The chain has TRBV21-1 and TRBJ2-1; TRBD1, the table's D call, lacks a check against the DNA. TRBV21-1 corresponds to a pseudogene. The CDR3 totals 17 residues. The CDR3 DNA sequence: TGTGCCAGCAGCAAATGGGTTTGGGCAGGCCCCTCGTGTGTGCAGTTCTTC. Translation gives CASSKWVWAGPSCVQFF.

CDR3 in amino acids: CAWSEDRGNQPQHF. The CDR3 region has the DNA TGTGCCTGGAGTGAAGACAGGGGGAATCAGCCCCAGCATTTT. This sequence joins TRBV30 and TRBJ1-5; 9 bases fit TRBD1. The V segment lost 1 base and the J segment 4 bases; nucleotides outside the gene matches: 2. CDR1 and CDR2 from the germline V gene are GTSNPN and SVGIG (reference sequence). This CDR3 has 14 residues.

The rearrangement joins TRBV30 to TRBJ1-2; D gene ambiguous. Per the germline V gene, CDR1 is GTSNPN and CDR2 is SVGIG (reference sequence). V lost 0 bases to trimming and J lost 9 bases, with 17 bases between them. The CDR3 runs to 14 residues. The CDR3 is CAWSVLGGPSSYTF. The CDR3 nucleotides are TGTGCCTGGAGTGTACTAGGAGGTCCGTCGAGCTACACCTTC.

This sequence joins TRBV19 and TRBJ2-6; a possible D gene is TRBD2 (5 bases). Trimming left V 2 bases short and J 0 bases short, with 8 bases between. The CDR3 totals 16 residues. Germline V gives CDR1 LNHDA, CDR2 SQIVND (reference sequence). The CDR3: CASSIRGSSGANVLTF. CDR3 nucleotide sequence: TGTGCCAGTAGTATAAGAGGGAGCTCTGGGGCCAACGTCCTGACTTTC.